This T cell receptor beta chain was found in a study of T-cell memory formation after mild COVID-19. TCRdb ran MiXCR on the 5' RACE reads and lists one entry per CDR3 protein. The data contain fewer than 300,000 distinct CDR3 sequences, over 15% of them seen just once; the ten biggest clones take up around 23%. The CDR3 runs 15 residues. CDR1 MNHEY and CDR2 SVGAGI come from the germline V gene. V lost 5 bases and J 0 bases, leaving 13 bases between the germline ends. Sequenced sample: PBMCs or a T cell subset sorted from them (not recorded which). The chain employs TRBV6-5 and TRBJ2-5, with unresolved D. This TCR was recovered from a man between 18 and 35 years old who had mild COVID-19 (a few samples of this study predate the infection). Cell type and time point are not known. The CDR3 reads CASSPRTRYQETQYF. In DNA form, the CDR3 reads TGTGCCAGCAGTCCTCGGACCAGGTACCAAGAGACCCAGTACTTC.